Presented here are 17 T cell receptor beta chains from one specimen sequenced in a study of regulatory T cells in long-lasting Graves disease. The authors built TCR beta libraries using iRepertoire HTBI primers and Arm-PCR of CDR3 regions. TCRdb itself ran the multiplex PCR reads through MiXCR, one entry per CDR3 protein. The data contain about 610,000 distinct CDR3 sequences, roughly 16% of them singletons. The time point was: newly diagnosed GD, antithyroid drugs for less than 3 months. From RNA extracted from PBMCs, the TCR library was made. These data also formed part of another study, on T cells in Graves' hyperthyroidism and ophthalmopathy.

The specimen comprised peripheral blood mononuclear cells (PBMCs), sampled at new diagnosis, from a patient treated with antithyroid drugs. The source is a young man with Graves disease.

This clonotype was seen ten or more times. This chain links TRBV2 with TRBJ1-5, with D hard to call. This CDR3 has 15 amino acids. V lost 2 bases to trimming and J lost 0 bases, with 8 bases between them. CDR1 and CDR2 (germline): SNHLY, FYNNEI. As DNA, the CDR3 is TGTGCCAGCAGTGAACAGTCCGTTAGCAATCAGCCCCAGCATTTT. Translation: CASSEQSVSNQPQHF. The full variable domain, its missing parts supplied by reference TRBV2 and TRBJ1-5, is EPEVTQTPSHQVTQMGQEVILRCVPISNHLYFYWYRQILGQKVEFLVSFYNNEISEKSEIFDDQFSVERPDGSNFTLKIRSTKLEDSAMYFCASSEQSVSNQPQHFGDGTRLSIL.

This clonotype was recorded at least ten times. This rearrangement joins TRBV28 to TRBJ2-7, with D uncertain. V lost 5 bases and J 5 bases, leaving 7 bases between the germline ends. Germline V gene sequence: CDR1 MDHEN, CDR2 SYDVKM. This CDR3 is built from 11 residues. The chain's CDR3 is CASSVGNEQYF. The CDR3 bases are TGTGCCAGCAGTGTGGGGAACGAGCAGTACTTC. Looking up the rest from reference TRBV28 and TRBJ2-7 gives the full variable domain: DVKVTQSSRYLVKRTGEKVFLECVQDMDHENMFWYRQDPGLGLRLIYFSYDVKMKEKGDIPEGYSVSREKKERFSLILESASTNQTSMYLCASSVGNEQYFGPGTRLTVT.

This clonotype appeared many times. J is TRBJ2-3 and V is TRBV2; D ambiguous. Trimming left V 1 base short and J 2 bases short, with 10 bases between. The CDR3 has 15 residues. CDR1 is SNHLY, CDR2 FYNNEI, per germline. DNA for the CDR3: TGTGCCAGCAGTGAAGGGGCACGCTACACAGATACGCAGTATTTT. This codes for CASSEGARYTDTQYF. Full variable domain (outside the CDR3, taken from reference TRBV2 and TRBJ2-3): EPEVTQTPSHQVTQMGQEVILRCVPISNHLYFYWYRQILGQKVEFLVSFYNNEISEKSEIFDDQFSVERPDGSNFTLKIRSTKLEDSAMYFCASSEGARYTDTQYFGPGTRLTVL.

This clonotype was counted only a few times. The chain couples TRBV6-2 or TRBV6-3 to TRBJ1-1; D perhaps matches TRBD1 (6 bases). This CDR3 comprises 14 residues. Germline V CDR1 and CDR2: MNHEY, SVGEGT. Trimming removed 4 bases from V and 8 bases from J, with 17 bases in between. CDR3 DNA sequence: TGTGCCAGCAGTTTCCAGACACAGGGTAGAGAAGCTTTCTTT. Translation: CASSFQTQGREAFF.

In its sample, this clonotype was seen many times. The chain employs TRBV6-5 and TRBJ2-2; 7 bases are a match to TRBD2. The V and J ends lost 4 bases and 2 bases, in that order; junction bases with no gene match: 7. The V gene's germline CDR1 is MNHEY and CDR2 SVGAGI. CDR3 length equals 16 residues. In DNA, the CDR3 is TGTGCCAGCAGTTTAACGACTAGCCGAAACACCGGGGAGCTGTTTTTT. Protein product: CASSLTTSRNTGELFF.

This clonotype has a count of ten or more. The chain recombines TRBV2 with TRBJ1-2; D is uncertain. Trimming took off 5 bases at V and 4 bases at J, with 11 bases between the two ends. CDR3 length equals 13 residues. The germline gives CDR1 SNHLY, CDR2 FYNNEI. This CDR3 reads CASSTVSAYGYTF. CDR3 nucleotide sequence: TGTGCCAGCAGTACAGTTTCGGCCTATGGCTACACCTTC.

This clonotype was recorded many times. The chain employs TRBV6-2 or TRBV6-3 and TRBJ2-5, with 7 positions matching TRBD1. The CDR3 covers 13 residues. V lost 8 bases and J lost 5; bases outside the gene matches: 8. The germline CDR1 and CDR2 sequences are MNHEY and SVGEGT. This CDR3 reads CASGKTGWETQYF. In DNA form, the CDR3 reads TGTGCCAGCGGAAAGACAGGGTGGGAGACCCAGTACTTC.

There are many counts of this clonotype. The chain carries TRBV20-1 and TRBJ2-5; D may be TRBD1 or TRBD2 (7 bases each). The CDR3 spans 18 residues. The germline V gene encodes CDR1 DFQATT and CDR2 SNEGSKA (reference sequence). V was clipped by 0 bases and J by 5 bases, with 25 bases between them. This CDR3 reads CSAREGSGGWRESETQYF. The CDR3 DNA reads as TGCAGTGCTAGAGAAGGGTCAGGGGGATGGCGGGAGTCGGAGACCCAGTACTTC.

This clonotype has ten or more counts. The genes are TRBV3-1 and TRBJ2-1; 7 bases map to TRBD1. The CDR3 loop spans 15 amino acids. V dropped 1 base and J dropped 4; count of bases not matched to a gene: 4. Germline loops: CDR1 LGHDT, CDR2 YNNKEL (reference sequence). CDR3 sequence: CASSQGQGLYNEQFF. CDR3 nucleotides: TGTGCCAGCAGCCAAGGACAGGGCCTTTACAATGAGCAGTTCTTC.

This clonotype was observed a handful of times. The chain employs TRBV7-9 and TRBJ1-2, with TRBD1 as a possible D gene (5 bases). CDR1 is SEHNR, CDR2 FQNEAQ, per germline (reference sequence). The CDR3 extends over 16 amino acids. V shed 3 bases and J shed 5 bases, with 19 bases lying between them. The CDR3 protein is CASSLEGTDLGYGYTF. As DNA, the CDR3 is TGTGCCAGCAGCTTGGAAGGGACGGACCTTGGGTATGGCTACACCTTC.

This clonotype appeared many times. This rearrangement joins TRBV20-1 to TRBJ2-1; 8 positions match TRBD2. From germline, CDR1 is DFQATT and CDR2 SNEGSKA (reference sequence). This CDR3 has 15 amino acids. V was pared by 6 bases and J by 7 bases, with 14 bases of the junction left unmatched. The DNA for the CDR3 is TGCAGTGCCGCAATTGGGGCTAGCGGGCCGAATGAGCAGTTCTTC. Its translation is CSAAIGASGPNEQFF.

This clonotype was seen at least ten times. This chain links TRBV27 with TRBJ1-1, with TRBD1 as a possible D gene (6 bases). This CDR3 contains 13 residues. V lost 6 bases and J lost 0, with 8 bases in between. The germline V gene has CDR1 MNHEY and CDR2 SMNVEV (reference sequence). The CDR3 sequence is CASRDRLNTEAFF. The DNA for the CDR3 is TGTGCCAGCAGGGACAGACTGAACACTGAAGCTTTCTTT.

The CDR3 protein is CSANRAPRLLSIQYF. The CDR3 nucleotides are TGCAGTGCAAACAGGGCCCCCCGATTATTGAGCATTCAGTACTTC. The rearrangement links TRBV20-1 to TRBJ2-4, with D tentatively TRBD1 (6 bases). Germline V gives CDR1 DFQATT, CDR2 SNEGSKA (reference sequence). This CDR3 is 15 amino acids long. Between the trimmed V and J ends, which lost 6 bases and 9 bases, there was a span of 24 bases.

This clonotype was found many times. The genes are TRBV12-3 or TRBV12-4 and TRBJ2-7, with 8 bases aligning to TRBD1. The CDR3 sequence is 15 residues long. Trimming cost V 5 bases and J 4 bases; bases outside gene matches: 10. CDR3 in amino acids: CASSQGAGGRYEQYF. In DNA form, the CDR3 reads TGTGCCAGCAGTCAAGGGGCAGGGGGCCGGTACGAGCAGTACTTC.

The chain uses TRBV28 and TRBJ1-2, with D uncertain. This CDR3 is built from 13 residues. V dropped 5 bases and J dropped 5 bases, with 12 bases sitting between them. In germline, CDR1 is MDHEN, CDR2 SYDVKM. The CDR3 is CASSSGVGYGYTF. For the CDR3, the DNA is TGTGCCAGCAGTAGCGGAGTAGGGTATGGCTACACCTTC.

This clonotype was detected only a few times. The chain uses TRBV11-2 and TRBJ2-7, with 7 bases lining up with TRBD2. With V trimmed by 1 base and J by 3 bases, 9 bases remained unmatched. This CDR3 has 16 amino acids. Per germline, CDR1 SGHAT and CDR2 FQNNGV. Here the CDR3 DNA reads TGTGCCAGCAGCTTAGGGGCTAGCGGAGCCCTCTACGAGCAGTACTTC. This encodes CASSLGASGALYEQYF. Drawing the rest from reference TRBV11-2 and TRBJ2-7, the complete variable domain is EAGVAQSPRYKIIEKRQSVAFWCNPISGHATLYWYQQILGQGPKLLIQFQNNGVVDDSQLPKDRFSAERLKGVDSTLKIQPAKLEDSAVYLCASSLGASGALYEQYFGPGTRLTVT.

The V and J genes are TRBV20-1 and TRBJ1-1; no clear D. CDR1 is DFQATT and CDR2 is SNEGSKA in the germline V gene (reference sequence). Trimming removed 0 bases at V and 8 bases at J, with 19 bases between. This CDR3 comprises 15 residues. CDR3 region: CSARDPGLFTLEAFF. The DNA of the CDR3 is TGCAGTGCTAGAGATCCGGGCCTCTTCACCCTAGAAGCTTTCTTT.